This T cell receptor beta chain emerged from a study of tumor and adjacent non-tumor tissue in lung cancer. About the study: The patients, 9 to 11 men and about 5 women, were roughly 30 to 76 with stage I to III disease.

A note on this clonotype: Its antigen is currently unknown. The conserved closing phenylalanine or tryptophan is absent in this CDR3, likely reflecting a read error.

TCRbeta libraries were built with three rounds of nested PCR, modified from ARM-PCR. TCRdb reprocessed the multiplex PCR reads with MiXCR, giving one entry per CDR3 protein. The repertoire holds some 80,000 distinct CDR3 sequences, with just under 75% as singletons. The template was RNA from unsorted bulk tissue. Broader study findings: Tumor TCR diversity, when higher, was linked to shorter survival.

Material for sequencing was lung tumor tissue. The receptor comes from a woman in her forties with non-small cell lung cancer.

The CDR3: CASSTTSNEQFS. The DNA for the CDR3 is TGTGCCAGCAGCACGACTAGCAACGAGCAGTTCTCC. The chain employs TRBV5-4 and TRBJ2-1, with TRBD2 matching over 7 bases. Germline CDR1 and CDR2: SGHNT and YYREEE (reference sequence). V lost 4 bases, J lost 10 bases, and 5 bases stayed unmatched. The CDR3 sequence is 12 residues long.